One and the same sample provided the 10 T cell receptor beta chains below, sequenced in a study of blood T cell repertoires in COVID-19. TCRdb's copy holds only in-frame clones and misses some; the assay was immunoSEQ multiplex PCR. The sample records about 420,000 clones, 70% to 90% being singletons. Sequencing was carried out using peripheral blood. Receptor source: a man between 18 and 35 years old with COVID-19, enrolled during active disease.

The chain links TRBV24-1 to TRBJ1-5, with TRBD1 matching 8 bases. J was trimmed by 6 bases and V by 1 base; bases with no gene match: 4. The CDR3 is made up of 15 amino acids. CDR1 and CDR2 from the germline V gene are KGHDR and SFDVKD. The CDR3 DNA reads as TGTGCCACCAGTGATTTCCGACAGGGGCCTCAGCCCCAGCATTTT. It encodes CATSDFRQGPQPQHF.

In nucleotides, the CDR3 is TGTGCCAGCAGTTGGGGCGGAGTGAACACTGAAGCTTTCTTT. Its translation: CASSWGGVNTEAFF. The chain employs TRBV6-5 and TRBJ1-1; TRBD1 is a possible D gene (5 bases). The CDR3 has 14 residues. Germline values: CDR1 MNHEY, CDR2 SVGAGI. V was shortened by 4 bases and J by 0 bases, with 9 bases between the two germline ends.

This clone showed up just a few times. CDR3 region: CASSHLAGGLGEQYF. The CDR3 nucleotides read TGTGCCAGCAGCCACTTAGCGGGAGGCTTGGGTGAGCAGTACTTC. The chain is built from TRBV3-1 (or the pseudogene TRBV3-2) and TRBJ2-7; TRBD2 matches at 10 bases. The CDR3 is made up of 15 amino acids. Per the germline V gene, CDR1 is LGHDT and CDR2 is YNNKEL (reference sequence). The ends lost 3 bases at V and 7 bases at J; junction bases unmatched: 9.

The rearrangement uses TRBV11-2 and TRBJ2-5; 8 bases match TRBD2. V was pared by 5 bases and J by 2 bases, with 7 bases of the junction left unmatched. CDR1 is SGHAT and CDR2 is FQNNGV in the germline V gene. This CDR3 contains 15 residues. This CDR3 reads CASSLGGGHQETQYF. As DNA, the CDR3 is TGTGCCAGCAGCCTCGGGGGGGGGCATCAAGAGACCCAGTACTTC.

J is TRBJ2-7 and V is TRBV9, with D perhaps TRBD2 (5 bases). In germline, CDR1 is SGDLS, CDR2 YYNGEE. Deletions cut 1 base from V and 8 bases from J, with 25 bases between. The CDR3 extends over 17 amino acids. CDR3 region: CASSVKSQVVERVKQYF. The CDR3 nucleotides read TGTGCCAGCAGCGTAAAATCGCAGGTGGTCGAGAGGGTCAAGCAGTACTTC. Full variable domain (remainder filled in from reference TRBV9 and TRBJ2-7): DSGVTQTPKHLITATGQRVTLRCSPRSGDLSVYWYQQSLDQGLQFLIQYYNGEERAKGNILERFSAQQFPDLHSELNLSSLELGDSALYFCASSVKSQVVERVKQYFGPGTRLTVT.

The chain is built from TRBV19 and TRBJ1-5, with TRBD1 as a possible D gene (5 bases). Germline values: CDR1 LNHDA, CDR2 SQIVND (reference sequence). The length of the CDR3 is 16 residues. V dropped 3 bases and J dropped 0 bases, with 12 bases sitting between them. CDR3 region: CASSISQDHSNQPQHF. For the CDR3, the DNA is TGTGCCAGTAGTATCTCACAGGATCATAGCAATCAGCCCCAGCATTTT. Supplemented by reference TRBV19 and TRBJ1-5, the full variable domain reads DGGITQSPKYLFRKEGQNVTLSCEQNLNHDAMYWYRQDPGQGLRLIYYSQIVNDFQKGDIAEGYSVSREKKESFPLTVTSAQKNPTAFYLCASSISQDHSNQPQHFGDGTRLSIL.

The rearrangement uses TRBV6-5 and TRBJ2-7, with 9 bases aligning to TRBD1. This CDR3 comprises 14 residues. J lost 4 bases, V lost 7 bases, and 8 bases had no gene match. Germline CDR1 and CDR2: MNHEY and SVGAGI. The CDR3 spells CASIPWTGDYEQYF. Written as DNA, the CDR3 is TGTGCCAGCATCCCCTGGACAGGGGATTACGAGCAGTACTTC.

The chain recombines TRBV27 with TRBJ2-1, with D hard to call. Germline V gene sequence: CDR1 MNHEY, CDR2 SMNVEV (reference sequence). V was pared by 2 bases and J by 5 bases, with 7 bases between. The CDR3 is 13 residues long. CDR3 DNA: TGTGCCAGCAGTTTAGTGGCACACAATGAGCAGTTCTTC. This encodes CASSLVAHNEQFF.

The V call is TRBV7-9, the J call TRBJ2-3, with 14 bases aligning to TRBD2. The CDR3 sequence is 15 residues long. The V and J ends lost 5 bases and 9 bases, in that order; junction bases with no gene match: 7. Germline assignment: CDR1 SEHNR and CDR2 FQNEAQ (reference sequence). CDR3 nucleotides: TGTGCCAGCAGCGGAGGGACTAGCGGGAGTCAAACGCAGTATTTT. Translated, it gives CASSGGTSGSQTQYF.

This clone came up a few times. The chain carries TRBV5-8 and TRBJ2-3; perhaps TRBD1 as D (6 bases). Germline-derived CDR1 and CDR2 are SGHTS and YDEGEE. The CDR3 runs to 15 residues. V was cut by 3 bases and J by 5 bases, with 16 bases left in between. As DNA, the CDR3 is TGTGCCAGCAGCTCACTCAGGGGCACCAAAGATACGCAGTATTTT. Protein sequence: CASSSLRGTKDTQYF.